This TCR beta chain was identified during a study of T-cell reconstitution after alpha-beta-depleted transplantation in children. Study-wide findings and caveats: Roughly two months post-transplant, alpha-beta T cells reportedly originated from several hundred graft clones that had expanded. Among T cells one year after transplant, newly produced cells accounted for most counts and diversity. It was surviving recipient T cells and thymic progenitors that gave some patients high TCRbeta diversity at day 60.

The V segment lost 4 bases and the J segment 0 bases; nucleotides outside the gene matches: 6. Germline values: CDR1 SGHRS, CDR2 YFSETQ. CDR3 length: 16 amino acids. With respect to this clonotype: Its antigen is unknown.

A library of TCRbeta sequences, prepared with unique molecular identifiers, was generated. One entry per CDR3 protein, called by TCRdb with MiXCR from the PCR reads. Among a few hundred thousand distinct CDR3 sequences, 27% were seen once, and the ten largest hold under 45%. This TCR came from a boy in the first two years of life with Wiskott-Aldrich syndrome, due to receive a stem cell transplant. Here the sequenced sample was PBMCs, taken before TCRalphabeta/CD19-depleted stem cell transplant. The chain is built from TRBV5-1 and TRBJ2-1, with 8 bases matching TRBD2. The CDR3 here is CASSVTGTSSYNEQFF. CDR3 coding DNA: TGCGCCAGCAGCGTGACCGGGACTAGCTCCTACAATGAGCAGTTCTTC. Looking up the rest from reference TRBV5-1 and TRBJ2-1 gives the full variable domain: KAGVTQTPRYLIKTRGQQVTLSCSPISGHRSVSWYQQTPGQGLQFLFEYFSETQRNKGNFPGRFSGRQFSNSRSEMNVSTLELGDSALYLCASSVTGTSSYNEQFFGPGTRLTVL.